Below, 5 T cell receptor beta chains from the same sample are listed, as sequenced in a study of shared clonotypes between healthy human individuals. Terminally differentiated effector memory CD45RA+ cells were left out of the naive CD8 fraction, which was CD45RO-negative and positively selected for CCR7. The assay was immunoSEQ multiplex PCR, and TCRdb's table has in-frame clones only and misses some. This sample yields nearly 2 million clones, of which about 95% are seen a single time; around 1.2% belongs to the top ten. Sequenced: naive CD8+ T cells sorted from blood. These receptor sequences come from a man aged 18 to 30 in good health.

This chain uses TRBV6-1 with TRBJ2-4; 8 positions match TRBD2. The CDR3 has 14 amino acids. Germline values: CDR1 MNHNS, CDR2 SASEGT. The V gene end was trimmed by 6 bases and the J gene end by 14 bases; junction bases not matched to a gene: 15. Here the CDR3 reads CASSAGLGYNFEYF. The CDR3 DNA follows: TGTGCCAGCAGCGCGGGACTAGGATATAATTTCGAGTACTTC.

CDR3 DNA sequence: TGTGCCAGCACCCTGACGGTTGGTGGGACTGAAGCTTTCTTT. The encoded protein is CASTLTVGGTEAFF. V gene TRBV7-9 combines with J gene TRBJ1-1; D call uncertain. From germline, CDR1 is SEHNR and CDR2 FQNEAQ (reference sequence). V was shortened by 7 bases and J by 5 bases, with 17 bases between the two germline ends. CDR3 length: 14 residues.

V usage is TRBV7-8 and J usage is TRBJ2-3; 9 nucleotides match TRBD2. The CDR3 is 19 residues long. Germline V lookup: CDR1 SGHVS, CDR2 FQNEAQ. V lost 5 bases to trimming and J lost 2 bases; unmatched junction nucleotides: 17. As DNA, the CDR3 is TGTGCCAGCAGCGCCAGGGTGGGCGGCGGGAGGGCCAACACAGATACGCAGTATTTT. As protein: CASSARVGGGRANTDTQYF.

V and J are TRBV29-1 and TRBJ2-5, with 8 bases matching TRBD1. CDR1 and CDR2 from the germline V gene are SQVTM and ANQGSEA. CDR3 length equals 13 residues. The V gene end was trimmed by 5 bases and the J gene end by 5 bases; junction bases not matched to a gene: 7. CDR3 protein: CSVSTGGRETQYF. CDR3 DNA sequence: TGCAGCGTTTCTACAGGGGGAAGGGAGACCCAGTACTTC.

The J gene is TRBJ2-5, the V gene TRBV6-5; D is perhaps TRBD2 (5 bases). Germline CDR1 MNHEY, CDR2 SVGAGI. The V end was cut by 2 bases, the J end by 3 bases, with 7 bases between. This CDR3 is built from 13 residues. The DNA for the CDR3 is TGTGCCAGCAGTTACCGGGAAAAAGAGACCCAGTACTTC. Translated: CASSYREKETQYF.